The 20 T cell receptor beta chains below were found in one sample sequenced in a study of PD-L1 blockade in urothelial cancer. Time point of the sample: pretreatment peripheral blood. Sequenced by immunoSEQ multiplex PCR; TCRdb stores in-frame clones only, minus some. Of fewer than 95,000 clones in the sample, about 83% are singletons; the top ten hold around 2%. Sequenced here: PBMCs, sampled around atezolizumab (anti-PD-L1) treatment. The receptors were gathered from a man aged 60-69 years with urothelial cancer.

The rearrangement joins TRBV28 to TRBJ2-1; 9 positions match TRBD2. Germline CDR1 and CDR2: MDHEN and SYDVKM. The CDR3 runs to 17 residues. V lost 5 bases to trimming and J lost 4 bases; unmatched junction nucleotides: 12. The CDR3 spells CASSTISGRGGYNEQFF. In nucleotides, the CDR3 is TGTGCCAGCAGTACGATTAGCGGGAGAGGGGGGTACAATGAGCAGTTCTTC.

V gene TRBV7-2 combines with J gene TRBJ2-3, with 9 bases lining up with TRBD1. The germline V gene encodes CDR1 SGHTA and CDR2 FQGNSA. The CDR3 covers 15 residues. After removal of 5 bases from V and 1 base from J, the junction contained 4 bases not matched to a gene. CDR3 in amino acids: CASSLQGARTDTQYF. For the CDR3, the DNA is TGTGCCAGCAGCCTACAGGGGGCCCGCACAGATACGCAGTATTTT.

This clone was recorded only once. J is TRBJ1-5 and V is TRBV11-2; TRBD1 is a possible D gene (6 bases). Germline V gene data show CDR1 as SGHAT and CDR2 as FQNNGV. This CDR3 is built from 17 residues. V was shortened by 1 base and J by 0 bases, with 13 bases between the two germline ends. The CDR3 is CASSLAPGAGSNQPQHF. The CDR3 nucleotides read TGTGCCAGCAGCTTAGCCCCAGGGGCTGGTAGCAATCAGCCCCAGCATTTT.

This clone was seen once. The chain employs TRBV5-6 and TRBJ2-7, with D perhaps TRBD2 (6 bases). Germline values: CDR1 SGHDT, CDR2 YYEEEE. The CDR3 contains 12 residues. V shed 5 bases and J shed 3 bases, with 9 bases lying between them. The CDR3 nucleotides read TGTGCCAGCAGGGAGGGTGGCTACGAGCAGTACTTC. Translation gives CASREGGYEQYF.

The chain joins TRBV5-4 to TRBJ1-1; 8 bases fit TRBD1. Unmatched junction bases numbered 10, after V lost 4 bases and J lost 5 bases. Germline V gene sequence: CDR1 SGHNT, CDR2 YYREEE (reference sequence). The CDR3 runs to 15 residues. CDR3 loop: CASSPGRTGSTEAFF. The CDR3 nucleotides are TGTGCCAGCAGCCCGGGTCGGACAGGGTCAACTGAAGCTTTCTTT.

The chain combines TRBV4-1 with TRBJ2-7; 12 bases agree with TRBD1. With 3 bases clipped from V and 5 bases from J, the junction kept 5 bases outside the gene matches. CDR1 is MGHRA, CDR2 YSYEKL, per germline. The CDR3 has 15 amino acids. The CDR3 is CASSQSGTGGDEQYF. In nucleotides, the CDR3 is TGCGCCAGCAGCCAGTCCGGGACAGGGGGCGACGAGCAGTACTTC.

The chain recombines TRBV5-1 with TRBJ2-1; 7 positions agree with TRBD2. CDR3 length: 16 residues. Trimming cost V 4 bases and J 4 bases; bases outside gene matches: 11. Germline V gene sequence: CDR1 SGHRS, CDR2 YFSETQ. CDR3 protein: CASSPRISSGYNEQFF. CDR3 sequence (DNA): TGCGCCAGCAGCCCAAGGATTTCTAGCGGATACAATGAGCAGTTCTTC. Using reference TRBV5-1 and TRBJ2-1 for the parts outside the CDR3, the full variable domain is KAGVTQTPRYLIKTRGQQVTLSCSPISGHRSVSWYQQTPGQGLQFLFEYFSETQRNKGNFPGRFSGRQFSNSRSEMNVSTLELGDSALYLCASSPRISSGYNEQFFGPGTRLTVL.

The chain recombines TRBV12-1 with TRBJ2-7; the D call in the table, TRBD2, was not verified against the DNA. TRBV12-1 is marked as a pseudogene. The CDR3 spans 17 residues. CDR3: CASSFAGRREGSYEQYF. In DNA form, the CDR3 reads TGTGCCAGCAGCTTTGCCGGTAGGCGGGAGGGCTCTTACGAGCAGTACTTC.

The chain couples TRBV5-1 to TRBJ1-1; TRBD1 aligns across 8 bases. Per germline, CDR1 SGHRS and CDR2 YFSETQ. V lost 3 bases and J lost 0; bases outside the gene matches: 7. The CDR3 contains 16 residues. The CDR3 here is CASSSDRGTMNTEAFF. The CDR3 DNA follows: TGCGCCAGCAGCTCCGACAGGGGAACCATGAACACTGAAGCTTTCTTT.

This sequence joins TRBV5-4 and TRBJ2-7; 8 bases map to TRBD1. Germline CDR1 SGHNT, CDR2 YYREEE (reference sequence). There are 14 residues in the CDR3. V dropped 2 bases and J dropped 5; count of bases not matched to a gene: 6. The CDR3 loop reads CASSFLDRAHEQYF. The DNA of the CDR3 is TGTGCCAGCAGCTTTTTGGACAGGGCCCACGAGCAGTACTTC.

Worth noting for this clone: The sample has other DNA sequences that encode this CDR3 too. V gene TRBV5-1 combines with J gene TRBJ2-7; the match to TRBD2 covers 13 bases. Germline trimming cut 0 bases from V and 0 bases from J; bases unmatched to any gene: 0. CDR3 length equals 16 residues. Per the germline V gene, CDR1 is SGHRS and CDR2 is YFSETQ. The CDR3 reads CASSLGLAGGSYEQYF. The DNA for the CDR3 is TGCGCCAGCAGCTTGGGACTAGCGGGGGGCTCCTACGAGCAGTACTTC.

This chain connects TRBV7-2 to TRBJ2-3; D is uncertain. Germline lookup yields CDR1 SGHTA and CDR2 FQGNSA. This CDR3 contains 13 residues. Trimming shortened V by 4 bases and J by 1 base, and 6 bases separated the two germline ends. CDR3 sequence reads: CASSWAGTDTQYF. DNA of the CDR3: TGTGCCAGCAGCTGGGCCGGCACAGATACGCAGTATTTT.

V gene TRBV5-1 combines with J gene TRBJ2-1; 11 bases match TRBD2. V lost 1 base, J lost 9 bases, and 6 bases stayed unmatched. This CDR3 region has 15 residues. Germline V gene lookup returns CDR1 SGHRS and CDR2 YFSETQ. CDR3 nucleotide sequence: TGCGCCAGCAGCTTGATTAGCGGGGGGGCGGGTGAGCAGTTCTTC. This encodes CASSLISGGAGEQFF.

The sample holds a few counts of this clone. The chain joins TRBV30 to TRBJ1-1, with D maybe TRBD1 (6 bases). V was cut by 7 bases and J by 0 bases, with 12 bases left in between. The CDR3 runs to 13 residues. From germline, CDR1 is GTSNPN and CDR2 SVGIG (reference sequence). This chain's CDR3 is CAFNRDLNTEAFF. CDR3 DNA sequence: TGTGCCTTCAACAGGGACCTGAACACTGAAGCTTTCTTT. The complete variable domain, with remaining parts taken from reference TRBV30 and TRBJ1-1, reads SQTIHQWPATLVQPVGSPLSLECTVEGTSNPNLYWYRQAAGRGLQLLFYSVGIGQISSEVPQNLSASRPQDRQFILSSKKLLLSDSGFYLCAFNRDLNTEAFFGQGTRLTVV.

The V and J genes are TRBV27 and TRBJ2-1; TRBD2 might be the D (5 bases). Trimming left V 4 bases short and J 4 bases short, with 8 bases between. CDR3 length equals 13 residues. The germline gives CDR1 MNHEY, CDR2 SMNVEV (reference sequence). CDR3 DNA sequence: TGTGCCAGCAGTTACGGGAATTACAATGAGCAGTTCTTC. Residues: CASSYGNYNEQFF.

The rearrangement uses TRBV5-4 and TRBJ1-1; D might be TRBD1 (6 bases). Trimming stripped 1 base from V and 1 base from J, with 11 bases between. This CDR3 spans 15 amino acids. CDR1 is SGHNT, CDR2 YYREEE, per germline (reference sequence). The CDR3 sequence: CASSLIGTSNTEAFF. The CDR3 nucleotides read TGTGCCAGCAGCTTGATCGGGACATCGAACACTGAAGCTTTCTTT.

J is TRBJ2-7 and V is TRBV28; tentative D call: TRBD1 (7 bases). The CDR3 covers 15 residues. Trimming removed 5 bases from V and 10 bases from J, with 24 bases in between. The germline gives CDR1 MDHEN, CDR2 SYDVKM. The CDR3 loop is CASSADTRGVGNQYF. The CDR3 nucleotides are TGTGCCAGCAGTGCGGACACCAGGGGGGTTGGGAATCAGTACTTC.

The chain carries TRBV14 and TRBJ2-2; 8 nucleotides line up with TRBD1. V lost 4 bases to trimming and J lost 3 bases; unmatched junction nucleotides: 4. The germline V gene has CDR1 SGHDN and CDR2 FVKESK. The CDR3 has 15 residues. DNA for the CDR3: TGTGCCAGCAGCCCCCTGGACAGGGACACCGGGGAGCTGTTTTTT. It translates to CASSPLDRDTGELFF.

V and J are TRBV7-6 and TRBJ2-3; 8 bases are a match to TRBD2. CDR3 length: 17 residues. Unmatched junction bases numbered 13, after V lost 6 bases and J lost 2 bases. Germline CDR1 SGHVS, CDR2 FNYEAQ. The CDR3 sequence is CASSPAAGGIITDTQYF. As DNA, the CDR3 is TGTGCCAGCAGTCCAGCGGCGGGAGGTATTATCACAGATACGCAGTATTTT. Looking up the rest from reference TRBV7-6 and TRBJ2-3 gives the full variable domain: GAGVSQSPRYKVTKRGQDVALRCDPISGHVSLYWYRQALGQGPEFLTYFNYEAQQDKSGLPNDRFSAERPEGSISTLTIQRTEQRDSAMYRCASSPAAGGIITDTQYFGPGTRLTVL.

The V and J genes are TRBV5-4 and TRBJ2-3; D is possibly TRBD1 (5 bases). Trimming shortened V by 1 base and J by 7 bases, and 19 bases separated the two germline ends. The CDR3 length is 16 residues. Germline CDR1 is SGHNT and CDR2 is YYREEE (reference sequence). The DNA of the CDR3 is TGTGCCAGCAGCTTGCGGGCTAGGGGCCCGTCGCATACGCAGTATTTT. Translated: CASSLRARGPSHTQYF.